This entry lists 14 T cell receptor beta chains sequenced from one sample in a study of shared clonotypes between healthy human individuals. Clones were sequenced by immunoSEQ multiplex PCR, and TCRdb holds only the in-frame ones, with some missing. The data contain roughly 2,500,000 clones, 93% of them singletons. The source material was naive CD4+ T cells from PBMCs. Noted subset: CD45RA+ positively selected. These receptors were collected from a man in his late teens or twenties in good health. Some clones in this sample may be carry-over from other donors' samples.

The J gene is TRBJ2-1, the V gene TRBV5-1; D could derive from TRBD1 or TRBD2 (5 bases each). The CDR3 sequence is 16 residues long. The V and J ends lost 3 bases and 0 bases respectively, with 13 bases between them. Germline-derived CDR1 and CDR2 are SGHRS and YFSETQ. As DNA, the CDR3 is TGCGCCAGCAGCTGGGGACGGCCGAGCTCCTACAATGAGCAGTTCTTC. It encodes CASSWGRPSSYNEQFF.

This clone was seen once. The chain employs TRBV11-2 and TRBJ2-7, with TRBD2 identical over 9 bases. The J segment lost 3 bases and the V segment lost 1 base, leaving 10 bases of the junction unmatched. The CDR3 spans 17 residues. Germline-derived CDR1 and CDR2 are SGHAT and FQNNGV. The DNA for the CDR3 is TGTGCCAGCAGCTTAGTTGGTTCCCCTAGCGGGGTCTACGAGCAGTACTTC. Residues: CASSLVGSPSGVYEQYF.

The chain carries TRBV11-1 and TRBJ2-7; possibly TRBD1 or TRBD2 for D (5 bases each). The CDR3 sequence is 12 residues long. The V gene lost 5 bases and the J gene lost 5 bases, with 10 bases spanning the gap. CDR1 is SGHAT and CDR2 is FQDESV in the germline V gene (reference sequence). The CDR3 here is CASSRDGDEQYF. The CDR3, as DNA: TGTGCCAGCAGCCGGGACGGGGACGAGCAGTACTTC.

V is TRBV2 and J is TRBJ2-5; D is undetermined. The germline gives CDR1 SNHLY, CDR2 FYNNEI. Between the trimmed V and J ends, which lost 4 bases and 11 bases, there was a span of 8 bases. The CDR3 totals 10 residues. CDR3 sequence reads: CASSVSSQYF. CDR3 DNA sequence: TGTGCCAGCAGTGTCAGCAGTCAGTACTTC.

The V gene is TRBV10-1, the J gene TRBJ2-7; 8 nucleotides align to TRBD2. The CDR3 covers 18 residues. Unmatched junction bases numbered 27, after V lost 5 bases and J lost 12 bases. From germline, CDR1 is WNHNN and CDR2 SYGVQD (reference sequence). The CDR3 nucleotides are TGCGCCAGCAGTTACGTCGGGAGGGCCGCTCCTACGAAAGCAGTGCGGTACTTC. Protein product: CASSYVGRAAPTKAVRYF.

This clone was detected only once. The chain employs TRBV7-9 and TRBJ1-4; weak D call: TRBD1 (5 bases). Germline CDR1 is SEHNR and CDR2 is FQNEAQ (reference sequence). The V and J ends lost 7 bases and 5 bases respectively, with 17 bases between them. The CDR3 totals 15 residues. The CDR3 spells CASTLGLAENEKLFF. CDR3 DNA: TGTGCCAGCACCCTGGGGCTGGCTGAGAATGAAAAACTGTTTTTT. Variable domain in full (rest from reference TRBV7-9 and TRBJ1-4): DTGVSQNPRHKITKRGQNVTFRCDPISEHNRLYWYRQTLGQGPEFLTYFQNEAQLEKSRLLSDRFSAERPKGSFSTLEIQRTEQGDSAMYLCASTLGLAENEKLFFGSGTQLSVL.

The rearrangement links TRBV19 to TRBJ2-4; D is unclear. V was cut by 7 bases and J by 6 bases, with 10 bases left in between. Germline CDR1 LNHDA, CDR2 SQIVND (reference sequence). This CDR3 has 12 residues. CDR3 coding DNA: TGTGCCAGTAATGGAAATGGAAACATTCAGTACTTC. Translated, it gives CASNGNGNIQYF.

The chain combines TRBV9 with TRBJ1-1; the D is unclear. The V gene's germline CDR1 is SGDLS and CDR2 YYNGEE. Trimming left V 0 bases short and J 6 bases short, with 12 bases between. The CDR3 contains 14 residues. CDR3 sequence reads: CASSVATGIPEAFF. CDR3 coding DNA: TGTGCCAGCAGCGTAGCTACGGGGATCCCTGAAGCTTTCTTT.

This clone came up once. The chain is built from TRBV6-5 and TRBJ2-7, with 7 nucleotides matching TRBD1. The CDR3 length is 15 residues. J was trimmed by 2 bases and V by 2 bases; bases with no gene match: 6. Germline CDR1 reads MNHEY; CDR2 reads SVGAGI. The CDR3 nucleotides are TGTGCCAGCAGTTACGCGTGGCAGGGGGCCTACGAGCAGTACTTC. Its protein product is CASSYAWQGAYEQYF.

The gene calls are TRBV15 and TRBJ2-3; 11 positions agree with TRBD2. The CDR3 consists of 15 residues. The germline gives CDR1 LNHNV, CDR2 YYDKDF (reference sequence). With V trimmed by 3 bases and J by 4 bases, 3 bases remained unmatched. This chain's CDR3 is CATSRSSGRADTQYF. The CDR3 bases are TGTGCCACCAGCAGGAGTAGCGGGAGGGCAGATACGCAGTATTTT.

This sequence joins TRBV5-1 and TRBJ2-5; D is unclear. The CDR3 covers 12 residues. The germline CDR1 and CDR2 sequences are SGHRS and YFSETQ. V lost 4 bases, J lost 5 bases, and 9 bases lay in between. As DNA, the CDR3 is TGCGCCAGCAGCCCATGGGCCGAGACCCAGTACTTC. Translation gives CASSPWAETQYF.

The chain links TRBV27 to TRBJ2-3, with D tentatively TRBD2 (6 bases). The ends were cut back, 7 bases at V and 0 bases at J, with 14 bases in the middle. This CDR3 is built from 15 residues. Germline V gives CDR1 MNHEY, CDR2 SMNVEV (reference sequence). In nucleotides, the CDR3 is TGTGCCAGCACCCCCCTAGCGTTTAGCACAGATACGCAGTATTTT. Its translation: CASTPLAFSTDTQYF.

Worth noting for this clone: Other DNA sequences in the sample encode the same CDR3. The CDR3 is CASSQAGNTEAFF. CDR3 sequence (DNA): TGCGCCAGCAGCCAAGCTGGGAACACTGAAGCTTTCTTT. This rearrangement joins TRBV4-1 to TRBJ1-1; the D is unclear. Looked up from germline, CDR1 is MGHRA and CDR2 is YSYEKL. CDR3 length: 13 amino acids. V was cut by 1 base and J by 1 base, with 4 bases left in between.

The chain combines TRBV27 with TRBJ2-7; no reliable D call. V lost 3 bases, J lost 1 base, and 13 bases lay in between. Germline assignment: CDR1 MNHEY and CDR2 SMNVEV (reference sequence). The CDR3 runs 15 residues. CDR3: CASSLRLSPSYEQYF. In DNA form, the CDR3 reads TGTGCCAGCAGTTTGAGGCTAAGCCCTTCCTACGAGCAGTACTTC.